Listed here are 27 T cell receptor beta chains from one sample, sequenced in a study of blood T cells in healthy people across ages (dated by TCRdb to about 2015). Receptor libraries were prepared by 5' RACE. Sequencer: Illumina HiSeq 2500. A second roughly 6 to 12 cycle PCR used a sample-barcoded 5' primer and a J-beta primer mix. The public reads were run again by TCRdb, first through fastp at Q25 and then through MiXCR, and only productive beta chains were kept. Each CDR3 protein gets just one entry, which takes the most common genes and DNA from the rows behind it. The table for this sample lists 1.5 million to 2 million distinct CDR3 sequences; under 30% of them were counted only once. 7.7% of the sample belongs to the ten largest clones. Sequencing was performed on blood. These TCRs come from a woman between 25 and 40 years old in good health.

About this clonotype itself: A much bigger clone sits one base away, suggesting this may be a read error. The chain has TRBV9 and TRBJ2-5; D possibly corresponds to TRBD2 (7 bases). Germline V gene data show CDR1 as SGDLS and CDR2 as YYNGEE. The CDR3 runs 15 residues. Trimming left V 4 bases short and J 11 bases short, with 24 bases between. The CDR3, as DNA: TGTGCCAGCAGCCCCGCGGGGGCGGGGCACAATGAGCAGTACTTC. Its protein is CASSPAGAGHNEQYF.

The chain recombines TRBV12-3 or TRBV12-4 with TRBJ2-3; TRBD2 matches at 9 bases. The V segment lost 1 base and the J segment 5 bases; nucleotides outside the gene matches: 7. This CDR3 contains 16 residues. CDR3 nucleotides: TGTGCCAGCAGTTTAGTTGCGGGGGGGCGTGGAGATACGCAGTATTTT. Encoded protein: CASSLVAGGRGDTQYF.

The chain combines TRBV7-2 with TRBJ2-7; perhaps TRBD1 as D (7 bases). The CDR3 totals 16 residues. Trimming shortened V by 4 bases and J by 6 bases, and 22 bases separated the two germline ends. Germline CDR1 reads SGHTA; CDR2 reads FQGNSA. The DNA of the CDR3 is TGTGCCAGCAGCTCCACGTGGGCAGGGGGGACGAGCGAGCAGTACTTC. It encodes CASSSTWAGGTSEQYF.

The V and J genes are TRBV11-2 and TRBJ2-7, with 9 bases aligning to TRBD1. The J segment lost 2 bases and the V segment lost 5 bases, leaving 4 bases of the junction unmatched. Per germline, CDR1 SGHAT and CDR2 FQNNGV. The CDR3 covers 14 residues. This CDR3 is CASSGWTGAYEQYF. The CDR3, as DNA: TGTGCCAGCAGCGGGTGGACAGGGGCCTACGAGCAGTACTTC.

The chain combines TRBV5-1 with TRBJ2-1, with D tentatively TRBD1 (6 bases). The CDR3 sequence is 16 residues long. The germline V gene has CDR1 SGHRS and CDR2 YFSETQ. V lost 4 bases and J lost 0, with 14 bases in between. CDR3 region: CASSNRPQGSYNEQFF. CDR3 nucleotides: TGCGCCAGCAGCAACCGACCACAGGGCTCCTACAATGAGCAGTTCTTC. Full variable domain (remainder filled in from reference TRBV5-1 and TRBJ2-1): KAGVTQTPRYLIKTRGQQVTLSCSPISGHRSVSWYQQTPGQGLQFLFEYFSETQRNKGNFPGRFSGRQFSNSRSEMNVSTLELGDSALYLCASSNRPQGSYNEQFFGPGTRLTVL.

This clonotype appeared a few times. At one end, the junction sequence differs from germline, possibly due to a read error. J is TRBJ2-1 and V is TRBV5-1, with 7 bases matching TRBD2. The CDR3 sequence is 13 residues long. The germline CDR1 and CDR2 sequences are SGHRS and YFSETQ. This chain's CDR3 is CACSWSGNDEQFF. The CDR3 nucleotides read TGCGCCTGCAGCTGGAGCGGGAATGATGAGCAGTTCTTC.

This clonotype came up a few times. The gene calls are TRBV7-9 and TRBJ1-1; 9 bases fit TRBD1. The J segment lost 3 bases and the V segment lost 5 bases, leaving 4 bases of the junction unmatched. CDR3 length: 14 amino acids. Germline CDR1 reads SEHNR; CDR2 reads FQNEAQ (reference sequence). CDR3 nucleotide sequence: TGTGCCAGCAGCACAGGGGGCTTGGACACTGAAGCTTTCTTT. Its translation is CASSTGGLDTEAFF. The full variable domain, completed using reference TRBV7-9 and TRBJ1-1, is DTGVSQNPRHKITKRGQNVTFRCDPISEHNRLYWYRQTLGQGPEFLTYFQNEAQLEKSRLLSDRFSAERPKGSFSTLEIQRTEQGDSAMYLCASSTGGLDTEAFFGQGTRLTVV.

The V call is TRBV12-3 or TRBV12-4, the J call TRBJ2-1; TRBD1 matches 7 bases. This CDR3 spans 15 amino acids. J lost 8 bases, V lost 3 bases, and 10 bases had no gene match. CDR3 sequence reads: CASSFEAGGYDEQFF. The CDR3 nucleotides are TGTGCCAGCAGTTTTGAGGCAGGGGGTTATGATGAGCAGTTCTTC.

This clonotype was recorded a few times. This chain joins TRBV20-1 and TRBJ2-7; 9 bases match TRBD2. With 3 bases clipped from V and 4 bases from J, the junction kept 7 bases outside the gene matches. Germline assignment: CDR1 DFQATT and CDR2 SNEGSKA (reference sequence). The CDR3 consists of 14 residues. CDR3 coding DNA: TGCAGTGCTAGCGGGCTAGCGGGGCGGTACGAGCAGTACTTC. The encoded protein is CSASGLAGRYEQYF.

This clonotype was found many times. J is TRBJ2-7 and V is TRBV6-5, with D tentatively TRBD1 (6 bases). V was cut by 1 base and J by 6 bases, with 13 bases left in between. This CDR3 has 14 amino acids. In germline, CDR1 is MNHEY, CDR2 SVGAGI. This CDR3 reads CASSYLQQGFEQYF. The DNA of the CDR3 is TGTGCCAGCAGTTACTTACAACAGGGTTTCGAGCAGTACTTC.

The J gene is TRBJ1-1, the V gene TRBV12-3 or TRBV12-4; D perhaps matches TRBD1 (5 bases). V lost 8 bases, J lost 1 base, and 14 bases lay in between. CDR3 length: 14 residues. Here the CDR3 DNA reads TGTGCCAGCGGGACGGCGTCGTGGAACACTGAAGCTTTCTTT. It specifies CASGTASWNTEAFF.

This clonotype was seen more than once but under ten times. The rearrangement links TRBV6-1 to TRBJ2-1, with D possibly being TRBD2 (5 bases). The CDR3 spans 13 residues. V lost 7 bases to trimming and J lost 8 bases, with 15 bases between them. From germline, CDR1 is MNHNS and CDR2 SASEGT. The CDR3 sequence is CASNTYSDDEQFF. CDR3 coding DNA: TGTGCCAGCAATACCTATAGCGACGATGAGCAGTTCTTC.

This clonotype occurred a few times. A read error may account for a junction end that differs from germline. The genes are TRBV12-3 or TRBV12-4 and TRBJ1-6; 7 nucleotides line up with TRBD1. CDR3 size: 16 residues. In DNA form, the CDR3 reads TGTGCCAGCAGTTTAAGGGGGCGCAGTGATAACTCACCCCTCCACTTT. It is translated as CASSLRGRSDNSPLHF.

This clonotype was recorded at least ten times. This chain connects TRBV4-2 to TRBJ2-6, with 7 bases lining up with TRBD1. Trimming took 3 bases from V and 2 from J; bases not matched to a gene: 4. The CDR3 has 16 residues. CDR1 LGHNA and CDR2 YNFKEQ come from the germline V gene. For the CDR3, the DNA is TGTGCCAGCAGCCAGGAGACAGGGCCTGGGGCCAACGTCCTGACTTTC. It translates to CASSQETGPGANVLTF.

This clonotype turned up a few times. The CDR3 bases are TGTGCCAGCAGCCAAGATAGGGTAGGGCAGTTCTTC. It specifies CASSQDRVGQFF. The V gene is TRBV14, the J gene TRBJ2-1; D remains ambiguous. CDR1 is SGHDN, CDR2 FVKESK, per germline. The CDR3 is 12 amino acids. The germline V and J ends were trimmed by 0 bases and 12 bases, with 9 bases remaining between them.

In its sample, this clonotype was seen many times. The CDR3: CASSLASGGDEQFF. CDR3 DNA: TGTGCCAGCAGTTTGGCCAGCGGGGGTGATGAGCAGTTCTTC. The rearrangement joins TRBV12-3 or TRBV12-4 to TRBJ2-1; the match to TRBD2 covers 8 bases. Trimming cost V 3 bases and J 8 bases; bases outside gene matches: 6. The CDR3 runs 14 residues.

The V call is TRBV28, the J call TRBJ2-3; 8 bases align to TRBD2. The germline V gene encodes CDR1 MDHEN and CDR2 SYDVKM. The trim removed 2 bases at V and 3 bases at J, leaving 16 bases unmatched. The CDR3 totals 19 residues. In DNA form, the CDR3 reads TGTGCCAGCAGTTTAGGGGGGTATGACCTGCGGGGGGATACAGATACGCAGTATTTT. Translated: CASSLGGYDLRGDTDTQYF. The full variable domain, rest sourced from reference TRBV28 and TRBJ2-3, is DVKVTQSSRYLVKRTGEKVFLECVQDMDHENMFWYRQDPGLGLRLIYFSYDVKMKEKGDIPEGYSVSREKKERFSLILESASTNQTSMYLCASSLGGYDLRGDTDTQYFGPGTRLTVL.

This clonotype was seen only a few times. V is TRBV20-1 and J is TRBJ2-7; 8 bases are shared with TRBD2. The junction had 16 bases not matched to a gene; V was cut back by 3 bases and J by 0 bases. This CDR3 spans 18 amino acids. The V gene's germline CDR1 is DFQATT and CDR2 SNEGSKA (reference sequence). The DNA for the CDR3 is TGCAGTGCTAGGGGGATAGCGGGACTTGCCCGTAGCTCCTACGAGCAGTACTTC. Translation: CSARGIAGLARSSYEQYF.

On this clonotype itself: A much larger clone lies one base from this, so it may be a read error. The chain employs TRBV10-3 and TRBJ2-5, with TRBD1 identical over 9 bases. TRBJ2-7 matches the DNA end more closely, so the J call is doubtful. CDR1 is ENHRY, CDR2 SYGVKD, per germline. The CDR3 extends over 12 amino acids. CDR3 sequence: CATSQGAREQYF. CDR3 DNA sequence: TGTGCCACTTCACAGGGGGCTCGCGAGCAGTACTTC.

This clonotype has more than one count but fewer than ten. J is TRBJ2-1 and V is TRBV20-1; 12 bases agree with TRBD2. With 4 bases clipped from V and 8 bases from J, the junction kept 9 bases outside the gene matches. The germline V gene encodes CDR1 DFQATT and CDR2 SNEGSKA (reference sequence). The length of the CDR3 is 15 residues. In nucleotides, the CDR3 is TGCAGTGCTACCGCTAGCGGGAGGGATACATATGAGCAGTTCTTC. Protein product: CSATASGRDTYEQFF.

Details on this clonotype: The final CDR3 position lacks the conserved phenylalanine or tryptophan, pointing to a likely read error. This chain connects TRBV7-2 to TRBJ2-7; 8 bases are shared with TRBD2. This CDR3 is 16 amino acids long. Germline V gene sequence: CDR1 SGHTA, CDR2 FQGNSA. Unmatched junction bases numbered 13, after V lost 4 bases and J lost 5 bases. In DNA, the CDR3 is TGTGCCAGCAGCTCCACCCGGGGGGGGATTATCCACGAGCAGTACTTG. Translation gives CASSSTRGGIIHEQYL.

On this clonotype itself: Since a much larger clone is just one base distant, this may be a read error. The rearrangement joins TRBV7-2 to TRBJ2-1; 9 bases are a match to TRBD2. CDR3 size: 15 residues. CDR1 and CDR2 from the germline V gene are SGHTA and FQGNSA. CDR3 amino acids: CASSMRGGPYDEQFF. The DNA of the CDR3 is TGTGCCAGCAGCATGCGGGGGGGACCCTACGATGAGCAGTTCTTC.

This clonotype was counted between two and nine times. V and J are TRBV3-1 and TRBJ2-7; D may be TRBD1 (5 bases). CDR3 length: 14 residues. Deletions cut 4 bases from V and 2 bases from J, with 12 bases between. CDR1 is LGHDT, CDR2 YNNKEL, per germline (reference sequence). The CDR3 sequence is CASSRQHTTYEQYF. In DNA form, the CDR3 reads TGTGCCAGCAGCCGACAGCATACCACCTACGAGCAGTACTTC.

This chain joins TRBV3-1 and TRBJ2-1; 12 nucleotides align to TRBD2. With 1 base clipped from V and 4 bases from J, the junction kept 5 bases outside the gene matches. The CDR3 is 17 residues long. CDR1 LGHDT and CDR2 YNNKEL come from the germline V gene (reference sequence). CDR3 sequence: CASSQVSGTSGYNEQFF. CDR3 DNA: TGTGCCAGCAGCCAAGTATCAGGGACTAGCGGGTACAATGAGCAGTTCTTC.

This clonotype showed up many times. CDR3 in amino acids: CASSPGLGLNEQYF. The CDR3 DNA follows: TGTGCCAGCAGCCCTGGGTTAGGGTTGAACGAGCAGTACTTC. The J gene is TRBJ2-7, the V gene TRBV5-5; D gene ambiguous. This CDR3 is 14 amino acids long. With 4 bases removed from V and 5 bases from J, the gap between germline ends came to 16 bases. CDR1 and CDR2 (germline): SGHKS, YYEKEE (reference sequence).

This clonotype has ten or more counts. This chain uses TRBV18 with TRBJ2-7; 7 bases match TRBD1. Germline V CDR1 and CDR2: KGHSH, LQKENI. CDR3 size: 13 residues. V lost 5 bases, J lost 1 base, and 2 bases stayed unmatched. The CDR3 DNA sequence: TGTGCCAGCTCAACGGACAGGTCCTACGAGCAGTACTTC. Amino acid sequence: CASSTDRSYEQYF.

This clonotype was counted only a few times. This chain joins TRBV6-2 or TRBV6-3 and TRBJ2-3; D perhaps matches TRBD2 (6 bases). This CDR3 has 14 amino acids. Germline CDR1 is MNHEY and CDR2 is SVGEGT. With 5 bases removed from V and 3 bases from J, the gap between germline ends came to 12 bases. The CDR3 loop is CASSPGRETDTQYF. DNA for the CDR3: TGTGCCAGCAGTCCCGGGCGGGAAACAGATACGCAGTATTTT.